These T cell receptor beta chains were read from a single sample in a study of spatial heterogeneity in lung cancer. TCRdb recomputed calls from the 5' RACE reads with MiXCR, one row per CDR3 protein. The table lists tens of thousands of distinct CDR3 sequences, approximately 6.5% of them singletons, with about a tenth in the top ten. The input for sequencing was lung tumor tissue, taken at surgery. These receptors all stem from a male donor with early-stage non-small cell lung cancer. The CDR3 runs from the conserved cysteine through the conserved F or W. A D gene is named only where the DNA matches it firmly. For some rows the clone size is stated as once, few or many, or as a class when expanded; others skip it.

J gene: TRBJ2-5; V gene: TRBV10-3; D gene: TRBD2; clone size: NA; CDR3 DNA: TGTGCCATCAGTGAGAGCGGGGGGGGCACGGAGACCCAGTACTTC; CDR3 protein: CAISESGGGTETQYF
J gene: TRBJ2-2; V gene: TRBV9; D gene: NA; clone size: NA; CDR3 DNA: TGTGCCAGCAGCAGGAGAAGTTACACCGGGGAGCTGTTTTTT; CDR3 protein: CASSRRSYTGELFF
J gene: TRBJ1-1; V gene: TRBV27; D gene: NA; clone size: NA; CDR3 DNA: TGTGCCAGCAGAGTTTACGGCCGCACTGAAGCTTTCTTT; CDR3 protein: CASRVYGRTEAFF
J gene: TRBJ1-6; V gene: TRBV9; D gene: TRBD1; clone size: few; CDR3 DNA: TGTGCCAGCAGCGCCGGACAGGGTATTAGCTCCTATAATTCACCCCTCCACTTT; CDR3 protein: CASSAGQGISSYNSPLHF
J gene: TRBJ2-2; V gene: TRBV7-8; D gene: NA; clone size: medium-sized; CDR3 DNA: TGTGCCAGCAGCCCTTTACAGGGGACTTCTTCGAACACCGGGGAGCTGTTTTTT; CDR3 protein: CASSPLQGTSSNTGELFF
J gene: TRBJ2-5; V gene: TRBV5-1; D gene: TRBD2; clone size: many; CDR3 DNA: TGCGCCAGCAGCCGGGGGGAGTGGGAGACCCAGTACTTC; CDR3 protein: CASSRGEWETQYF
J gene: TRBJ2-2; V gene: TRBV6-6; D gene: TRBD2; clone size: many; CDR3 DNA: TGTGCCAGCAGGCCCCTTAGCGGGGGGGAGACCGGGGAGCTGTTTTTT; CDR3 protein: CASRPLSGGETGELFF
J gene: TRBJ2-7; V gene: TRBV3-1; D gene: NA; clone size: many; CDR3 DNA: TGTGCCAGCAGCCCGGGACGAAGCCGAACCTACGAGCAGTACTTC; CDR3 protein: CASSPGRSRTYEQYF
J gene: TRBJ2-1; V gene: TRBV6-4; D gene: NA; clone size: many; CDR3 DNA: TGTGCCATCTCCCGGGGCCCTGGGAATGAGCAGTTCTTC; CDR3 protein: CAISRGPGNEQFF
J gene: TRBJ2-3; V gene: TRBV7-7; D gene: NA; clone size: many; CDR3 DNA: TGTGCTAGCAGCTTTGGAGTAACAGATACGCAGTATTTT; CDR3 protein: CASSFGVTDTQYF
J gene: TRBJ2-7; V gene: TRBV3-2; D gene: NA; clone size: many; CDR3 DNA: TGTGCCAGCAGCCGGGGGCTAGCGGGAGGGCCGGGAGAGCAGTACTTC; CDR3 protein: CASSRGLAGGPGEQYF
J gene: TRBJ2-6; V gene: TRBV29-1; D gene: TRBD2; clone size: many; CDR3 DNA: TGCAGCGTTGCTTACGGGAGGTCCGGGGCCAACGTCCTGACTTTC; CDR3 protein: CSVAYGRSGANVLTF
J gene: TRBJ1-5; V gene: TRBV12-3/TRBV12-4; D gene: NA; clone size: many; CDR3 DNA: TGTGCCAGCAGTTTAGCCCTCAATCAGCCCCAGCATTTT; CDR3 protein: CASSLALNQPQHF